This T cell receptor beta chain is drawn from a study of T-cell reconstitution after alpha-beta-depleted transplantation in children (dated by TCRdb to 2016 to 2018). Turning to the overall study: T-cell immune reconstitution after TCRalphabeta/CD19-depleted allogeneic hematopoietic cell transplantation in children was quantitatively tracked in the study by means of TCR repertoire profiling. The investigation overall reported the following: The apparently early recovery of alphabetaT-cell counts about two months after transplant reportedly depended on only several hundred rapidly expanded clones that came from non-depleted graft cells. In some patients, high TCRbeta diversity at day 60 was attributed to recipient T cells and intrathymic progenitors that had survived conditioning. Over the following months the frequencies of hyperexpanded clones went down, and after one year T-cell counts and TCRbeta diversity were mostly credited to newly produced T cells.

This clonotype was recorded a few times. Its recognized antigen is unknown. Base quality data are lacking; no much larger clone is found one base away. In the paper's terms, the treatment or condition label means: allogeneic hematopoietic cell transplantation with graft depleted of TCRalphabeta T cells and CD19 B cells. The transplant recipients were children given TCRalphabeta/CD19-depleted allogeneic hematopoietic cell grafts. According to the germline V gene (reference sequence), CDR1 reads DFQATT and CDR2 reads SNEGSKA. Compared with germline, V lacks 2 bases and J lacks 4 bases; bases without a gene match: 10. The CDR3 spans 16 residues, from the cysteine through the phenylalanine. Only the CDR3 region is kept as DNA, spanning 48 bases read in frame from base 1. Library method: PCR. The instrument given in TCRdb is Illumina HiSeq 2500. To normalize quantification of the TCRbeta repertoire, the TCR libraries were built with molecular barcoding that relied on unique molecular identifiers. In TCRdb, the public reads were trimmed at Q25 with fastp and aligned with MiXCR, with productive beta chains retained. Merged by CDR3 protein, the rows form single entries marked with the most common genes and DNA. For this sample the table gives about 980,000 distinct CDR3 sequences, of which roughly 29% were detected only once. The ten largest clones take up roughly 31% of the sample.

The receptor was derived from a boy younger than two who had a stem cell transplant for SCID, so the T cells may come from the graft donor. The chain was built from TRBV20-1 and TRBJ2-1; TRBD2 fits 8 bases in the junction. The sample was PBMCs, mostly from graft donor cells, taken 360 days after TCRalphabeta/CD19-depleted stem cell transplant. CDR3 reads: CSARQGGGGTYNEQFF. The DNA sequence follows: TGCAGTGCTAGACAGGGAGGCGGGGGGACGTACAATGAGCAGTTCTTC.